This T cell receptor beta chain was sequenced during a study of cytomegalovirus exposure and HLA in healthy donors. The CDR3 spans 18 residues. In germline, CDR1 is LGHNA, CDR2 YSLEER. Trimming pared 0 bases from V and 0 bases from J, leaving 12 bases between. The PCR ran on 60 Vbeta and 13 Jbeta primers. Some clones are missing from TCRdb's copy, which holds only in-frame ones; the method was immunoSEQ multiplex PCR. The sample has about 160,000 clones, roughly 80% seen once; the top ten hold roughly 7.6%. The V call is TRBV4-3, the J call TRBJ1-6; D ambiguous. The sequenced sample was PBMCs. This receptor was taken from a woman between 25 and 40 years old in good health and CMV-seropositive. Here the CDR3 DNA reads TGCGCCAGCAGCCAAGAACCCGGCGGGAGCTCCTATAATTCACCCCTCCACTTT. It encodes CASSQEPGGSSYNSPLHF.